The clone carrying this T cell receptor beta chain was counted at least ten times. Its target is not known. Per the germline V gene, CDR1 is SGHTA and CDR2 is FQGNSA. The V and J ends lost 4 bases and 8 bases, in that order; junction bases with no gene match: 11. The CDR3 covers 16 residues. This entry comes from a study of T cell repertoires in cytomegalovirus infection. Overall study: Recently identified HLA-C-restricted CMV epitopes were among the peptides used. Public TCR beta signatures marked donors with CMV infection and the matching HLA.

Study-wide findings and caveats: The response measured ex vivo was dominated by TCR beta clonotypes (HLA-C-restricted and CMV-specific).

TCRdb used MiXCR to reprocess the reads, holding one entry per CDR3 protein. The sample consists of about 770,000 distinct CDR3 sequences, 29% of them appearing once. The sequencing here drew on cultured CD8+ T cells from PBMCs, taken from culture after CMV antigen stimulation. The chain has TRBV7-2 and TRBJ1-4; the match to TRBD1 covers 9 bases. The source of this sequence is a human donor in good health (CMV status not recorded). Some clones in this sample may be carry-over from other donors' samples. The CDR3 protein is CASSSGQGYVKEKLFF. The CDR3 DNA is TGTGCCAGCAGCTCAGGACAGGGGTACGTTAAAGAAAAACTGTTTTTT.